These 12 T cell receptor beta chains came from one sample sequenced in a study of Ad26.COV2.S vaccination and SARS-CoV-2 variants. The repertoire was sequenced with immunoSEQ multiplex PCR; TCRdb's copy has only in-frame clones and lacks some. Counted here are about 350,000 clones, roughly nine tenths occurring once; the ten biggest clones make up 3.9%. The sample was peripheral blood, taken after recovery from COVID-19. All receptors derive from a human donor who had recovered from COVID-19.

V and J are TRBV15 and TRBJ2-2; no clear D gene. V lost 0 bases and J lost 3, with 5 bases in between. CDR1 and CDR2 from the germline V gene are LNHNV and YYDKDF (reference sequence). This CDR3 has 14 amino acids. CDR3 loop: CATSRDGDTGELFF. The CDR3 nucleotides are TGTGCCACCAGCAGAGATGGGGACACCGGGGAGCTGTTTTTT.

This clone was recorded only once. This chain connects TRBV27 to TRBJ1-5; D remains unclear. V was cut by 5 bases and J by 0 bases, with 5 bases left in between. Germline V lookup: CDR1 MNHEY, CDR2 SMNVEV (reference sequence). This CDR3 comprises 13 residues. The CDR3 DNA sequence: TGTGCCAGCAGTGAGTATAGCAATCAGCCCCAGCATTTT. Protein product: CASSEYSNQPQHF.

The CDR3 DNA reads as TGCGCCAGCAGCCAGGGATGGACGCTGAACACTGAAGCTTTCTTT. Protein product: CASSQGWTLNTEAFF. The chain has TRBV4-1 and TRBJ1-1; D is unclear. V was pared by 3 bases and J by 0 bases, with 11 bases between. The CDR3 contains 15 residues. Germline CDR1 is MGHRA and CDR2 is YSYEKL.

This clone was counted a few times. The chain couples TRBV4-1 to TRBJ1-5, with TRBD1 matching over 9 bases. Looked up from germline, CDR1 is MGHRA and CDR2 is YSYEKL. The CDR3 is made up of 16 amino acids. With V trimmed by 3 bases and J by 6 bases, 9 bases remained unmatched. In nucleotides, the CDR3 is TGCGCCAGCAGCCAGTCGATACAGGGGGCAAGTCAGCCCCAGCATTTT. The encoded protein is CASSQSIQGASQPQHF.

V is TRBV5-6 and J is TRBJ1-6; D is unresolved. V lost 1 base and J 10 bases, leaving 15 bases between the germline ends. The CDR3 extends over 15 amino acids. In germline, CDR1 is SGHDT, CDR2 YYEEEE. The DNA of the CDR3 is TGTGCCAGCAGCTTGTCTGTTAGGGTTTGGTCACCCCTCCACTTT. Residues: CASSLSVRVWSPLHF.

The chain joins TRBV25-1 to TRBJ1-2; the match to TRBD1 covers 8 bases. There are 13 residues in the CDR3. In germline, CDR1 is MGHDK, CDR2 SYGVNS. V trimming: 6 bases; J trimming: 8 bases; junction bases outside the gene matches: 8. The CDR3 DNA is TGTGCCAGCAGCCGTACCGGACAGGGCGGCTACACCTTC. Encoded protein: CASSRTGQGGYTF.

This sequence joins TRBV3-1 (or the pseudogene TRBV3-2) and TRBJ1-1; 7 bases line up with TRBD1. Per germline, CDR1 LGHDT and CDR2 YNNKEL (reference sequence). This CDR3 spans 15 amino acids. J gave up 0 bases and V 4 bases, and 5 bases lay outside the gene matches. In nucleotides, the CDR3 is TGTGCCAGCAGCCCCCGGGGACAGATGAACACTGAAGCTTTCTTT. The encoded protein is CASSPRGQMNTEAFF.

About this clone itself: The junction differs from germline at one of its ends, possibly a read error. V usage is TRBV7-7 and J usage is TRBJ2-7; perhaps TRBD2 as D (7 bases). The CDR3 extends over 15 amino acids. CDR1 is SSHAT and CDR2 is FNYEAQ in the germline V gene (reference sequence). This CDR3 is CASSLGEGGTYEQYF. CDR3 in DNA: TGTGCTAGCAGCTTAGGAGAGGGGGGGACCTACGAGCAGTACTTC.

The rearrangement links TRBV3-1 (or the pseudogene TRBV3-2) to TRBJ2-3, with no clear D. The CDR3 sequence is 12 residues long. The germline CDR1 and CDR2 sequences are LGHDT and YNNKEL (reference sequence). V lost 9 bases and J 3 bases, leaving 10 bases between the germline ends. The CDR3 sequence is CARAESTDTQYF. The DNA of the CDR3 is TGTGCCAGGGCGGAATCAACAGATACGCAGTATTTT.

This chain connects TRBV7-2 to TRBJ2-2; D might be TRBD2 (6 bases). CDR1 is SGHTA, CDR2 FQGNSA, per germline. This CDR3 spans 14 amino acids. V lost 0 bases and J lost 7, with 9 bases in between. The CDR3 is CASSLAGRGGELFF. The CDR3 DNA reads as TGTGCCAGCAGCTTAGCGGGGCGGGGCGGGGAGCTGTTTTTT. The entire variable domain, with the rest obtained from reference TRBV7-2 and TRBJ2-2, is as follows: GAGVSQSPSNKVTEKGKDVELRCDPISGHTALYWYRQSLGQGLEFLIYFQGNSAPDKSGLPSDRFSAERTGGSVSTLTIQRTQQEDSAVYLCASSLAGRGGELFFGEGSRLTVL.

J is TRBJ1-2 and V is TRBV4-1, with 9 bases lining up with TRBD1. The trim removed 2 bases at V and 7 bases at J, leaving 11 bases unmatched. Germline V gene lookup returns CDR1 MGHRA and CDR2 YSYEKL. The CDR3 runs to 16 residues. CDR3 loop: CASSQSELGTGTGYTF. The CDR3 nucleotides read TGCGCCAGCAGCCAATCTGAGCTCGGGACAGGGACTGGCTACACCTTC.

This chain uses TRBV5-1 with TRBJ1-2; D gene ambiguous. Germline values: CDR1 SGHRS, CDR2 YFSETQ. This CDR3 has 14 amino acids. The ends were cut back, 4 bases at V and 2 bases at J, with 12 bases in the middle. The CDR3: CASSPAPENYGYTF. The CDR3 nucleotides are TGCGCCAGCAGCCCGGCTCCCGAGAACTATGGCTACACCTTC.